Shown below are 19 T cell receptor beta chains from a single sample sequenced in a study of cytomegalovirus exposure and HLA in healthy donors. PCR involved 60 Vbeta and 13 Jbeta primers. Method: immunoSEQ multiplex PCR; TCRdb's copy keeps in-frame clones and lacks some. The sample carries tens of thousands of clones, around 66% recorded once. The sequenced material came from PBMCs. These TCRs come from a male donor in good health and CMV-seropositive.

The chain recombines TRBV4-3 with TRBJ1-1; no clear D. The CDR3 totals 13 residues. The germline CDR1 and CDR2 sequences are LGHNA and YSLEER. With 4 bases removed from V and 1 base from J, the gap between germline ends came to 7 bases. In DNA form, the CDR3 reads TGCGCCAGCAGCCGGAGTGCGAACACTGAAGCTTTCTTT. This gives the protein CASSRSANTEAFF.

The genes are TRBV25-1 and TRBJ2-5; D not resolved. V was trimmed by 3 bases and J by 0 bases, leaving 11 bases between them. In germline, CDR1 is MGHDK, CDR2 SYGVNS. The CDR3 extends over 15 amino acids. The CDR3 DNA sequence: TGTGCCAGCAGTGAGATCGCGTCGTACCAAGAGACCCAGTACTTC. As protein: CASSEIASYQETQYF.

The chain carries TRBV7-6 and TRBJ1-5; TRBD1 is a possible D gene (5 bases). In germline, CDR1 is SGHVS, CDR2 FNYEAQ. The V gene lost 8 bases and the J gene lost 6 bases, with 32 bases spanning the gap. There are 19 residues in the CDR3. The CDR3, as DNA: TGTGCCAGCGGGGGGGGGTTCTCGGGGACCCCTATCCCCTGTCAGCCCCAGCATTTT. Protein sequence: CASGGGFSGTPIPCQPQHF. The whole variable domain, filled in from reference TRBV7-6 and TRBJ1-5, reads GAGVSQSPRYKVTKRGQDVALRCDPISGHVSLYWYRQALGQGPEFLTYFNYEAQQDKSGLPNDRFSAERPEGSISTLTIQRTEQRDSAMYRCASGGGFSGTPIPCQPQHFGDGTRLSIL.

The V and J genes are TRBV19 and TRBJ2-7; 7 nucleotides agree with TRBD2. Per the germline V gene, CDR1 is LNHDA and CDR2 is SQIVND (reference sequence). The CDR3 is made up of 14 amino acids. The ends lost 3 bases at V and 2 bases at J; junction bases unmatched: 4. The CDR3 DNA sequence: TGTGCCAGTAGTATCCGGGAGGTCCCCTACGAGCAGTACTTC. Translating it yields CASSIREVPYEQYF.

V and J are TRBV12-2 and TRBJ2-4; the table assigns TRBD1, which was not confirmed against the DNA. TRBV12-2 is an annotated pseudogene. This CDR3 is 16 amino acids long. The CDR3 spells CASRSNRQSAKNIQYF. The CDR3 region has the DNA TGTGCAAGTCGCTCCAATCGACAGTCAGCCAAAAACATTCAGTACTTC.

The J gene is TRBJ1-6, the V gene TRBV12-5; tentative D call: TRBD1 (6 bases). Looked up from germline, CDR1 is LGHNT and CDR2 is FRNRAP. There are 15 residues in the CDR3. V lost 0 bases and J lost 9, with 12 bases in between. The CDR3: CASGLVTGLSSPLHF. The CDR3 coding sequence is TGTGCTAGTGGTTTGGTAACAGGGCTGAGTTCACCCCTCCACTTT. Drawing the rest from reference TRBV12-5 and TRBJ1-6, the complete variable domain is DARVTQTPRHKVTEMGQEVTMRCQPILGHNTVFWYRQTMMQGLELLAYFRNRAPLDDSGMPKDRFSAEMPDATLATLKIQPSEPRDSAVYFCASGLVTGLSSPLHFGNGTRLTVT.

This clone was recorded a few times. The chain is built from TRBV6-5 and TRBJ1-1, with a weak D call TRBD1 (5 bases). Trimming took off 2 bases at V and 4 bases at J, with 11 bases between the two ends. The CDR3 spans 14 residues. Germline V gives CDR1 MNHEY, CDR2 SVGAGI. The CDR3 nucleotides read TGTGCCAGCAGTTACCCTGGACAAGGCACTGAAGCTTTCTTT. This gives the protein CASSYPGQGTEAFF.

The chain links TRBV29-1 to TRBJ2-1; 9 bases map to TRBD2. This CDR3 contains 13 residues. Trimming at V came to 1 base and at J to 9 bases, leaving 4 bases not matched to a gene. The V gene's germline CDR1 is SQVTM and CDR2 ANQGSEA. The DNA of the CDR3 is TGCAGCGTTGAAGGTCTAGCGGGAAGTGAGCAGTTCTTC. Translated, it gives CSVEGLAGSEQFF.

This clone has only one observation. The chain couples TRBV12-5 to TRBJ1-1; 10 bases align to TRBD1. The CDR3 is 16 amino acids. Unmatched junction bases numbered 6, after V lost 3 bases and J lost 2 bases. CDR1 and CDR2 (germline): LGHNT, FRNRAP. CDR3 amino acids: CASGFGTGVRNTEAFF. The DNA for the CDR3 is TGTGCTAGTGGTTTCGGGACAGGGGTACGTAACACTGAAGCTTTCTTT.

The chain recombines TRBV18 with TRBJ2-7; D perhaps matches TRBD2 (5 bases). Germline CDR1 and CDR2: KGHSH and LQKENI. The CDR3 has 11 amino acids. Trimming left V 3 bases short and J 6 bases short, with 6 bases between. The CDR3 protein is CASSPSGEQYF. Here the CDR3 DNA reads TGTGCCAGCTCACCCAGCGGCGAGCAGTACTTC.

The chain combines TRBV2 with TRBJ2-1; tentative D call: TRBD2 (6 bases). V gave up 8 bases and J gave up 4 bases, with 9 bases separating them. Per germline, CDR1 SNHLY and CDR2 FYNNEI. CDR3 length: 12 residues. CDR3 amino acids: CASGGSYNEQFF. In DNA, the CDR3 is TGTGCCAGCGGAGGGAGTTACAATGAGCAGTTCTTC.

The gene calls are TRBV7-4 and TRBJ2-5; 8 nucleotides line up with TRBD1. Germline CDR1 SGHVT, CDR2 SQSDAQ. V gave up 3 bases and J gave up 3 bases; unmatched junction bases: 9. CDR3 size: 16 residues. The CDR3 protein is CASSFRDRFVKETQYF. The CDR3 DNA sequence: TGTGCCAGCAGCTTCCGGGACAGGTTTGTCAAAGAGACCCAGTACTTC.

V usage is TRBV7-9 and J usage is TRBJ1-3; a possible D gene is TRBD1 (5 bases). The CDR3 loop spans 16 amino acids. V lost 2 bases to trimming and J lost 0 bases, with 11 bases between them. Germline lookup yields CDR1 SEHNR and CDR2 FQNEAQ (reference sequence). The CDR3: CASSLQQGVSGNTIYF. The CDR3 nucleotides are TGTGCCAGCAGCTTACAACAAGGGGTCTCTGGAAACACCATATATTTT.

The rearrangement uses TRBV4-3 and TRBJ1-3; D unresolved. This CDR3 has 15 amino acids. Trimming took 3 bases from V and 1 from J, leaving 10 bases between them. Germline V lookup: CDR1 LGHNA, CDR2 YSLEER. The DNA for the CDR3 is TGCGCCAGCAGCCACATAGACTTTTCTGGAAACACCATATATTTT. This gives the protein CASSHIDFSGNTIYF.

The rearrangement joins TRBV18 to TRBJ1-3; no reliable D call. Trimming cost V 6 bases and J 1 base, with 7 bases left between them. CDR3 length: 13 amino acids. The germline gives CDR1 KGHSH, CDR2 LQKENI. The CDR3 bases are TGTGCCAGCTCGTCTACTTCTGGAAACACCATATATTTT. Translation: CASSSTSGNTIYF.

V gene TRBV6-1 combines with J gene TRBJ2-1; D remains unclear. The CDR3 contains 11 residues. Trimming removed 6 bases from V and 7 bases from J, with 7 bases in between. Germline V CDR1 and CDR2: MNHNS, SASEGT. The DNA of the CDR3 is TGTGCCAGCAGCGAGAGTAATGAGCAGTTCTTC. This gives the protein CASSESNEQFF.

The rearrangement joins TRBV9 to TRBJ2-2; D possibly corresponds to TRBD2 (7 bases). The CDR3 consists of 16 residues. Between the trimmed V and J ends, which lost 1 base and 4 bases, there was a span of 14 bases. Germline CDR1 is SGDLS and CDR2 is YYNGEE. The CDR3 is CASSVRGASGTGELFF. In nucleotides, the CDR3 is TGTGCCAGCAGCGTACGGGGGGCGTCGGGCACCGGGGAGCTGTTTTTT.

This clone was detected only once. CDR3 DNA sequence: TGTGCCAGCAGGGTAAACAGGAGCGACGAGCAGTACTTC. Translation: CASRVNRSDEQYF. J is TRBJ2-7 and V is TRBV7-9; weak D call: TRBD1 (5 bases). Trimming removed 6 bases from V and 5 bases from J, with 14 bases in between. This CDR3 comprises 13 residues. Per the germline V gene, CDR1 is SEHNR and CDR2 is FQNEAQ (reference sequence).

The J gene is TRBJ1-4, the V gene TRBV7-9; 8 bases are shared with TRBD1. Trimming cost V 1 base and J 2 bases; bases outside gene matches: 3. CDR1 and CDR2 (germline): SEHNR, FQNEAQ (reference sequence). CDR3 size: 16 residues. CDR3 DNA: TGTGCCAGCAGCTTAGGATGGACAGGGACTAATGAAAAACTGTTTTTT. Translating it yields CASSLGWTGTNEKLFF. The variable domain in full, completed from reference TRBV7-9 and TRBJ1-4, reads DTGVSQNPRHKITKRGQNVTFRCDPISEHNRLYWYRQTLGQGPEFLTYFQNEAQLEKSRLLSDRFSAERPKGSFSTLEIQRTEQGDSAMYLCASSLGWTGTNEKLFFGSGTQLSVL.